The clone carrying this T cell receptor (beta chain) appeared a few times. TCRdb re-derived calls from the 5' RACE reads in MiXCR, one entry per CDR3 protein. The table records 50,000 to 65,000 distinct CDR3 sequences, 18% of them present only once. This sample was included in a study of early T cells in non-severe SARS-CoV-2 infection. Germline V gene data show CDR1 as MDHEN and CDR2 as SYDVKM. The CDR3 length is 14 residues. The ends lost 2 bases at V and 4 bases at J; junction bases unmatched: 3. The sequence derives from an adult who was a healthcare worker with PCR-confirmed SARS-CoV-2 infection or an uninfected control (not recorded which). Material: whole blood, obtained at baseline. V and J are TRBV28 and TRBJ2-5, with TRBD2 matching over 8 bases. For the CDR3, the DNA is TGTGCCAGCAGTTTACGCGGGGGGCGAGAGACCCAGTACTTC. Encoded protein: CASSLRGGRETQYF.